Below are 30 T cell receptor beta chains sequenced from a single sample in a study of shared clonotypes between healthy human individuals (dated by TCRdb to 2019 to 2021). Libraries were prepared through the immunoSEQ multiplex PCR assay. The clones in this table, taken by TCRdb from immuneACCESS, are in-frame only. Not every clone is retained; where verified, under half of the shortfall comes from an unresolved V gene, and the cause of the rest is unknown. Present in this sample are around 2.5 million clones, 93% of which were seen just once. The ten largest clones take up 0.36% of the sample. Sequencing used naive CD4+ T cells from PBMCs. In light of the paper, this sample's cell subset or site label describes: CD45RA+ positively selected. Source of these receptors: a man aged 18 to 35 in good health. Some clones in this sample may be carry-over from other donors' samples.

CDR3: CASSGTGVFGTEAFF. CDR3 DNA sequence: TGTGCCAGCAGTGGGACAGGGGTTTTTGGCACTGAAGCTTTCTTT. This chain connects TRBV2 to TRBJ1-1; TRBD1 agrees at 9 bases. Looked up from germline, CDR1 is SNHLY and CDR2 is FYNNEI. This CDR3 spans 15 amino acids. The junction had 7 bases not matched to a gene; V was cut back by 4 bases and J by 4 bases. The full variable domain, its missing parts supplied by reference TRBV2 and TRBJ1-1, is EPEVTQTPSHQVTQMGQEVILRCVPISNHLYFYWYRQILGQKVEFLVSFYNNEISEKSEIFDDQFSVERPDGSNFTLKIRSTKLEDSAMYFCASSGTGVFGTEAFFGQGTRLTVV.

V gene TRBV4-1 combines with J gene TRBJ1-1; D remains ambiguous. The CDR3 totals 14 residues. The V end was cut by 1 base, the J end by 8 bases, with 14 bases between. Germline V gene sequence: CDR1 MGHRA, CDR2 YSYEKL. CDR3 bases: TGCGCCAGCAGCCAAGTTCGGTTCTCTGGGGAAGCTTTCTTT. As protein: CASSQVRFSGEAFF.

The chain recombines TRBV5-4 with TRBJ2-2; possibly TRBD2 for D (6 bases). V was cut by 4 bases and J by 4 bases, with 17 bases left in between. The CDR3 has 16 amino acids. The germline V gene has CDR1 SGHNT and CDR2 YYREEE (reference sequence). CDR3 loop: CASSPRVSGRTGELFF. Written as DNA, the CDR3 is TGTGCCAGCAGCCCCCGGGTTAGCGGTCGCACCGGGGAGCTGTTTTTT.

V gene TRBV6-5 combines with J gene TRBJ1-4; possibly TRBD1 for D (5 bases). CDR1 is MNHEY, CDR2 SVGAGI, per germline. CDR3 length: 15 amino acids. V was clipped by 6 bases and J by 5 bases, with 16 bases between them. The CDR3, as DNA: TGTGCCAGCAGCCGGGGCGTTTGGGGGAATGAAAAACTGTTTTTT. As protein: CASSRGVWGNEKLFF.

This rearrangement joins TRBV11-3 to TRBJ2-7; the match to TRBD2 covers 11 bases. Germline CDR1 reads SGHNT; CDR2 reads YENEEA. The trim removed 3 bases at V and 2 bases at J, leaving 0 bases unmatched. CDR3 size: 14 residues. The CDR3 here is CASSLTSGTYEQYF. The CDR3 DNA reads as TGTGCCAGCAGCTTGACTAGCGGGACCTACGAGCAGTACTTC.

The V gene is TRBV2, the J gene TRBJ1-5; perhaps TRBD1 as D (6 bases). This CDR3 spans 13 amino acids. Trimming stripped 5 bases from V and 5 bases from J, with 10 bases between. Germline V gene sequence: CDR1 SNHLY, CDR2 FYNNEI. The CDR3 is CASSTNRDQPQHF. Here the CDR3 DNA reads TGTGCCAGCAGTACAAACAGGGATCAGCCCCAGCATTTT.

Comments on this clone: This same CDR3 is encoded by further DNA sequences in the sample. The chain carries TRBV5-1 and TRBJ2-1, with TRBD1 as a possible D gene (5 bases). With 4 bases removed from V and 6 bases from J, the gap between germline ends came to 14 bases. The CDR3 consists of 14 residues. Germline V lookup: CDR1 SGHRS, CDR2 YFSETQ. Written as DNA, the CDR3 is TGCGCCAGCAGCACCGACAGCCCCCGCAATGAGCAGTTCTTC. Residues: CASSTDSPRNEQFF.

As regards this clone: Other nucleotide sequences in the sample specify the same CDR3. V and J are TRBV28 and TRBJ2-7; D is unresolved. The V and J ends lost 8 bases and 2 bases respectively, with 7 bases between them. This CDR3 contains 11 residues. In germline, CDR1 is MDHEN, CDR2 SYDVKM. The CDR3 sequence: CASGVPYEQYF. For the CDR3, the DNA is TGTGCCAGCGGAGTTCCCTACGAGCAGTACTTC.

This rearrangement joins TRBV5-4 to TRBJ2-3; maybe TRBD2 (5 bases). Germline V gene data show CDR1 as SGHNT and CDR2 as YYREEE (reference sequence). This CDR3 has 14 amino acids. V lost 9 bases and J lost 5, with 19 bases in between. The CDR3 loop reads CATQTDPRVDTQYF. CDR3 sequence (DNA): TGTGCCACGCAGACGGACCCGCGGGTAGATACGCAGTATTTT.

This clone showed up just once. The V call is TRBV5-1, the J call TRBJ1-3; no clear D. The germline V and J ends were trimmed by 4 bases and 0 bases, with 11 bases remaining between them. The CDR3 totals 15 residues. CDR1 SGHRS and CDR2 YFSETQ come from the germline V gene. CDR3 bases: TGCGCCAGCAGCCCTGAGCCGGTCTCTGGAAACACCATATATTTT. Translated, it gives CASSPEPVSGNTIYF. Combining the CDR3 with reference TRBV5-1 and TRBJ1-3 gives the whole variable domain KAGVTQTPRYLIKTRGQQVTLSCSPISGHRSVSWYQQTPGQGLQFLFEYFSETQRNKGNFPGRFSGRQFSNSRSEMNVSTLELGDSALYLCASSPEPVSGNTIYFGEGSWLTVV.

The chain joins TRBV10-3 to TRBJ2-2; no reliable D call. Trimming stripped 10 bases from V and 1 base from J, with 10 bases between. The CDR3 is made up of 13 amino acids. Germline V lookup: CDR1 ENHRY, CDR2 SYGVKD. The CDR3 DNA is TGTGCCACCACGGAGCGGAACACCGGGGAGCTGTTTTTT. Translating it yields CATTERNTGELFF.

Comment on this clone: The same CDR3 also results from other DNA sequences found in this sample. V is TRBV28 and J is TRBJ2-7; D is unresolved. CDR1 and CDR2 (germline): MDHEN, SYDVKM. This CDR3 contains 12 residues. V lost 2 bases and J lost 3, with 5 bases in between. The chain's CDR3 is CASSLTVYEQYF. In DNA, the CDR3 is TGTGCCAGCAGTTTAACTGTCTACGAGCAGTACTTC.

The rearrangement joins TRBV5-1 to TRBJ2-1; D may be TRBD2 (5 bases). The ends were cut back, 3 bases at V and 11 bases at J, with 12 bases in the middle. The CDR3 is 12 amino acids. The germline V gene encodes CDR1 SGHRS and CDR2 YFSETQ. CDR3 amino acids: CASSSTRDKQFF. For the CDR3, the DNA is TGCGCCAGCAGCTCGACCCGGGATAAGCAGTTCTTC.

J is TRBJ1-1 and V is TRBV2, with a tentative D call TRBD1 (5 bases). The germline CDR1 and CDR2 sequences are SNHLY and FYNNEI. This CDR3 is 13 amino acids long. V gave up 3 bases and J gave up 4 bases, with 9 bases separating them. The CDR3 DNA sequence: TGTGCCAGCAGTGATGAGAGGGGCACTGAAGCTTTCTTT. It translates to CASSDERGTEAFF.

CDR3 sequence (DNA): TGTGCCACCTCGAGAGGCGGAACTGAAGGCTACACCTTC. Translating gives CATSRGGTEGYTF. V usage is TRBV19 and J usage is TRBJ1-2; D not certain. Trimming left V 10 bases short and J 8 bases short, with 20 bases between. Germline V gene sequence: CDR1 LNHDA, CDR2 SQIVND (reference sequence). The CDR3 is made up of 13 amino acids.

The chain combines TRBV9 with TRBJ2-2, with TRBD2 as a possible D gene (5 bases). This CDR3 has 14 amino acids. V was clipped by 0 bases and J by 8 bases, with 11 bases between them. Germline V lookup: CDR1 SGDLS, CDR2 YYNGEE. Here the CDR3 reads CASSVDLLAGELFF. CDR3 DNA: TGTGCCAGCAGCGTAGATCTCCTAGCAGGGGAGCTGTTTTTT.

CDR3 in amino acids: CATRDQAGVLPYGYTF. The CDR3 DNA reads TGTGCCACCAGGGATCAGGCAGGGGTCCTTCCTTATGGCTACACCTTC. J is TRBJ1-2 and V is TRBV19; tentatively, D is TRBD1 (6 bases). CDR1 and CDR2 (germline): LNHDA, SQIVND (reference sequence). Trimming left V 10 bases short and J 5 bases short, with 26 bases between. The CDR3 length is 16 residues.

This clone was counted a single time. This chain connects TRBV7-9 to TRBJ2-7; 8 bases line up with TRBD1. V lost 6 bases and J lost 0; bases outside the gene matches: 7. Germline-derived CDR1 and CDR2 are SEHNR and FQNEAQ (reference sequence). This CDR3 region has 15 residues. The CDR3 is CASRDGQGPSYEQYF. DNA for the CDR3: TGTGCCAGCAGGGACGGACAGGGACCCTCCTACGAGCAGTACTTC.

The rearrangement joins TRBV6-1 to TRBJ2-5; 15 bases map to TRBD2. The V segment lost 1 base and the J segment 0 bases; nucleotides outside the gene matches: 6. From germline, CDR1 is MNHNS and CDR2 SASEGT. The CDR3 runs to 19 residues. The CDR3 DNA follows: TGTGCCAGCAGTGAAGACCCGGGACTAGCGGGAGGTCACCAAGAGACCCAGTACTTC. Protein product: CASSEDPGLAGGHQETQYF.

DNA of the CDR3: TGTGCCAGCAGTGAATACCGGGACAGGGGTGGGTCTGAAGCTTTCTTT. Translated: CASSEYRDRGGSEAFF. The rearrangement uses TRBV6-1 and TRBJ1-1; 10 nucleotides match TRBD1. Germline lookup yields CDR1 MNHNS and CDR2 SASEGT. Trimming took 2 bases from V and 6 from J; bases not matched to a gene: 9. This CDR3 contains 16 residues.

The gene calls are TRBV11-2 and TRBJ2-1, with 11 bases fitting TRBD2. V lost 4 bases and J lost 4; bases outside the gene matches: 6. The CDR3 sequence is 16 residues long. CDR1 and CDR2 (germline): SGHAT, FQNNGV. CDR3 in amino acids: CASSSPGLAEYNEQFF. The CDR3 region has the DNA TGTGCCAGCAGCTCACCGGGACTAGCGGAGTACAATGAGCAGTTCTTC.

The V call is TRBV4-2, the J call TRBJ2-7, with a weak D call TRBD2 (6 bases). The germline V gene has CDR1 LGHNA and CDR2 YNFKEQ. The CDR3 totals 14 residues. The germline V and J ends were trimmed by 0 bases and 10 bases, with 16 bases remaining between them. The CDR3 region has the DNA TGTGCCAGCAGCCAAGACGCGCGGGGTCCCAACCAGTACTTC. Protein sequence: CASSQDARGPNQYF.

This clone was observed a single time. The CDR3 region is CASSLDSGQNYGYTF. CDR3 in DNA: TGTGCCAGCAGCCTCGACTCGGGACAGAACTATGGCTACACCTTC. The chain uses TRBV5-5 and TRBJ1-2; TRBD1 agrees at 7 bases. The CDR3 totals 15 residues. Losses at the gene ends were 4 bases for V and 2 bases for J; bases not matched to a gene: 8. Germline values: CDR1 SGHKS, CDR2 YYEKEE (reference sequence).

The CDR3 nucleotides read TGCAGCGTTCAAAAGGACAGATTTTTCTACGAGCAGTACTTC. This translates into CSVQKDRFFYEQYF. This rearrangement joins TRBV29-1 to TRBJ2-7; the D gene is possibly TRBD1 (6 bases). This CDR3 region has 14 residues. The germline CDR1 and CDR2 sequences are SQVTM and ANQGSEA. The V gene lost 5 bases and the J gene lost 3 bases, with 17 bases spanning the gap.

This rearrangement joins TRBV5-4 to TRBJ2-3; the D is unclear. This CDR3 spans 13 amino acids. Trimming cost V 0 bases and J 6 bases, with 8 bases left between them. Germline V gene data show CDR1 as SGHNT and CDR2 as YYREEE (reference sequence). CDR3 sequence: CASSLGKFDTQYF. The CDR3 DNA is TGTGCCAGCAGCTTGGGAAAGTTTGATACGCAGTATTTT.

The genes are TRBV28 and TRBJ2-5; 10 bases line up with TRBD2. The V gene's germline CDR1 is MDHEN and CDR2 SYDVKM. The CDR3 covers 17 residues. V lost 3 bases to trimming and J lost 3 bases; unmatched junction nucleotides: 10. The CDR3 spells CASSLLAGDQGKETQYF. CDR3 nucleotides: TGTGCCAGCAGTTTGCTAGCGGGAGATCAGGGGAAAGAGACCCAGTACTTC.

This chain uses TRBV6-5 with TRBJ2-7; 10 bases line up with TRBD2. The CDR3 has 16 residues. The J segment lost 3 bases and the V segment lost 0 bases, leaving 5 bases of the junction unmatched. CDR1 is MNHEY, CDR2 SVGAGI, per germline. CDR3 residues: CASSYSLASGSYEQYF. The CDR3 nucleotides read TGTGCCAGCAGTTACTCGCTAGCTAGCGGGAGCTACGAGCAGTACTTC.

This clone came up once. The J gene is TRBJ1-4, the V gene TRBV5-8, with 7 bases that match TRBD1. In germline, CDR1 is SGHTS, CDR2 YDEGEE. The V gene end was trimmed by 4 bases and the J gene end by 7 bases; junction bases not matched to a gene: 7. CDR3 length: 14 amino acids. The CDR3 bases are TGTGCCAGCAGCCCTGCAGGGGGAAGTGAAAAACTGTTTTTT. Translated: CASSPAGGSEKLFF.

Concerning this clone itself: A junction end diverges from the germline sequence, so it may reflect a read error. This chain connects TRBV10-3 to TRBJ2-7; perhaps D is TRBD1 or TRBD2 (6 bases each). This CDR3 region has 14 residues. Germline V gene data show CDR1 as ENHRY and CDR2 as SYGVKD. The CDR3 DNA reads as TGTGCCGTCAGGGCGGGGACAATATCCTACGAGCAGTACTTC. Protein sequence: CAVRAGTISYEQYF.

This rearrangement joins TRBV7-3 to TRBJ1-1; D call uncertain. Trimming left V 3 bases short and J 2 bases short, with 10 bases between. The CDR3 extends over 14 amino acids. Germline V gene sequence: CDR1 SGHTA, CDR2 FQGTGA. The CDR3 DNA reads TGTGCCAGCAGCTTGGACGGTAAAAACACTGAAGCTTTCTTT. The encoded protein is CASSLDGKNTEAFF.